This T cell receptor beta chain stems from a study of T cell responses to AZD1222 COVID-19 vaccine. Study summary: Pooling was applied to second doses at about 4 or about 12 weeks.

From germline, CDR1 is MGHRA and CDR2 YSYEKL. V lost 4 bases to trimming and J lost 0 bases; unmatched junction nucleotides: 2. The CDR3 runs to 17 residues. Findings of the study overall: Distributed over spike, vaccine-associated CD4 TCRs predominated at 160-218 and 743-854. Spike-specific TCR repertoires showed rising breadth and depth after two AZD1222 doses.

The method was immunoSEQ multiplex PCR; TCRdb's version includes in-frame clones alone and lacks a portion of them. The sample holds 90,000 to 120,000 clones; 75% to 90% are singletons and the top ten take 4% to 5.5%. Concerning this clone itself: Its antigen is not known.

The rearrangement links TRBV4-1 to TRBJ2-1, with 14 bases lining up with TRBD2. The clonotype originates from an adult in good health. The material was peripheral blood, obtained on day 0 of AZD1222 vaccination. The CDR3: CASSPGTSGSSYNEQFF. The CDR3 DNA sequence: TGCGCCAGCAGCCCAGGGACTAGCGGGAGCTCCTACAATGAGCAGTTCTTC.